These 11 T cell receptor beta chains were sequenced from one sample in a study of siplizumab effects on memory and regulatory T cells. Here immunoSEQ multiplex PCR was the method, and the copy in TCRdb shows in-frame clones only, minus some. Among 85,000 to 130,000 clones listed, 90% to 95% were seen once. The sample comprised Tregs sorted from blood. The receptors come from a human donor in good health.

The rearrangement joins TRBV4-1 to TRBJ2-7, with unresolved D. This CDR3 has 13 residues. With 3 bases removed from V and 7 bases from J, the gap between germline ends came to 13 bases. Germline CDR1 is MGHRA and CDR2 is YSYEKL. The CDR3 region has the DNA TGCGCCAGCAGCCACGACCCGCTCCGGGAGCAGTACTTC. It codes for CASSHDPLREQYF.

CDR3 residues: CASSDSNQPQHF. CDR3 bases: TGTGCCAGCAGTGATAGCAATCAGCCCCAGCATTTT. This chain joins TRBV6-1 and TRBJ1-5; D is unresolved. This CDR3 spans 12 amino acids. Germline CDR1 and CDR2: MNHNS and SASEGT. The V gene lost 3 bases and the J gene lost 0 bases, with 0 bases spanning the gap.

The chain is built from TRBV6-6 and TRBJ1-1, with 7 bases aligning to TRBD1. With 2 bases clipped from V and 11 bases from J, the junction kept 8 bases outside the gene matches. Germline V gene lookup returns CDR1 MNHNY and CDR2 SVGAGI (reference sequence). The CDR3 extends over 13 amino acids. CDR3 DNA: TGTGCCAGCAGTTACGGGACAGTGATGTATGCTTTCTTT. This translates into CASSYGTVMYAFF.

The V gene is TRBV19, the J gene TRBJ2-6, with D unresolved. This CDR3 is 16 amino acids long. Germline V gives CDR1 LNHDA, CDR2 SQIVND (reference sequence). The V gene lost 7 bases and the J gene lost 0 bases, with 13 bases spanning the gap. The CDR3 reads CASTPTRTSGANVLTF. The CDR3 bases are TGTGCCAGTACCCCCACCAGGACCTCTGGGGCCAACGTCCTGACTTTC.

The chain recombines TRBV5-4 with TRBJ2-7; no definite D call. V lost 2 bases and J 3 bases, leaving 6 bases between the germline ends. The CDR3 runs 12 residues. CDR1 is SGHNT and CDR2 is YYREEE in the germline V gene (reference sequence). The CDR3 nucleotides read TGTGCCAGCAGCTTCCATAACTACGAGCAGTACTTC. It yields the protein CASSFHNYEQYF.

The V and J genes are TRBV29-1 and TRBJ2-7; TRBD1 might be the D (6 bases). Trimming cost V 0 bases and J 4 bases, with 16 bases left between them. The CDR3 totals 15 residues. The germline gives CDR1 SQVTM, CDR2 ANQGSEA. The CDR3: CSVEESITQGYEQYF. CDR3 bases: TGCAGCGTTGAAGAGAGTATTACACAGGGTTACGAGCAGTACTTC.

V and J are TRBV19 and TRBJ2-4, with 8 positions matching TRBD1. The CDR3 loop spans 15 amino acids. Germline V gives CDR1 LNHDA, CDR2 SQIVND (reference sequence). J gave up 5 bases and V 5 bases, and 8 bases lay outside the gene matches. This CDR3 reads CASSSLTGEENIQYF. The CDR3 DNA sequence: TGTGCCAGTAGTTCCTTGACAGGGGAGGAAAACATTCAGTACTTC.

This chain connects TRBV7-9 to TRBJ2-2; D is uncertain. Deletions cut 1 base from V and 1 base from J, with 10 bases between. This CDR3 is 16 amino acids long. Germline V gives CDR1 SEHNR, CDR2 FQNEAQ (reference sequence). As DNA, the CDR3 is TGTGCCAGCAGCTTAGGGTACTGGGGGAACACCGGGGAGCTGTTTTTT. It is translated as CASSLGYWGNTGELFF.

CDR3 nucleotides: TGCGCCAGCAGACCCGATCCTGCCCCCGGAAACACCATATATTTT. It yields the protein CASRPDPAPGNTIYF. V usage is TRBV5-1 and J usage is TRBJ1-3; unclear D gene. The germline V and J ends were trimmed by 5 bases and 4 bases, with 16 bases remaining between them. Germline V gene lookup returns CDR1 SGHRS and CDR2 YFSETQ. The CDR3 loop spans 15 amino acids.

The chain combines TRBV11-3 with TRBJ2-1; TRBD2 matches at 8 bases. Losses at the gene ends were 1 base for V and 7 bases for J; bases not matched to a gene: 0. Germline V gene sequence: CDR1 SGHNT, CDR2 YENEEA. The CDR3 contains 13 residues. CDR3 bases: TGTGCCAGCAGCTTAGGCGGGGGGAATGAGCAGTTCTTC. Amino acid sequence: CASSLGGGNEQFF.

This clone was detected once. The V call is TRBV6-5, the J call TRBJ1-2; D is possibly TRBD1 (5 bases). This CDR3 region has 14 residues. Trimming removed 0 bases at V and 6 bases at J, with 11 bases between. Germline lookup yields CDR1 MNHEY and CDR2 SVGAGI. The CDR3 sequence: CASSYSGVKHGYTF. As DNA, the CDR3 is TGTGCCAGCAGTTACTCGGGGGTAAAGCATGGCTACACCTTC.